These T cell receptor beta chains were read from a single sample in a study of shared clonotypes between healthy human individuals. TCRdb keeps only in-frame clones here, not all; method: immunoSEQ multiplex PCR. This table holds 1.4 million or so clones, less than 99% found once. The sequencing sample was made of naive CD4+ T cells sorted from blood. These receptors all come from a young man in good health. CDR3s include the opening cysteine and the closing phenylalanine or tryptophan. The D gene is left open where the match is weak. Some rows mark clone size as missing; the rest say once, few, many or name a class of expanded clone.

J gene,D gene,clone size,V gene,CDR3 protein,CDR3 DNA
TRBJ2-5,.,.,TRBV27,CASIPPGGETQYF,TGTGCCAGCATCCCACCTGGGGGAGAGACCCAGTACTTC
TRBJ1-5,.,.,TRBV30,CAWSVPGGNQPQHF,TGTGCCTGGAGTGTACCAGGGGGCAATCAGCCCCAGCATTTT
TRBJ2-1,.,.,TRBV4-1,CASSQPVGNYNEQFF,TGCGCCAGCAGCCAACCCGTAGGGAACTACAATGAGCAGTTCTTC
TRBJ2-6,TRBD2,once,TRBV7-9,CASSETSGPPSGANVLTF,TGTGCCAGCAGCGAAACTAGCGGGCCCCCGTCTGGGGCCAACGTCCTGACTTTC
TRBJ2-1,TRBD2,.,TRBV5-1,CASSLRGLWGLAGAHEQFF,TGCGCCAGCAGCTTGAGGGGCCTCTGGGGACTAGCGGGAGCGCATGAGCAGTTCTTC
TRBJ2-1,TRBD2,.,TRBV14,CASSQLRGLAGRYNEQFF,TGTGCCAGCAGCCAACTACGAGGACTAGCGGGTAGATACAATGAGCAGTTCTTC
TRBJ2-1,.,.,TRBV7-9,CASSRERDRFYNEQFF,TGTGCCAGCAGCCGGGAACGGGACCGCTTCTACAATGAGCAGTTCTTC
TRBJ2-5,TRBD2,.,TRBV9,CASSVDSGYQETQYF,TGTGCCAGCAGCGTAGATAGCGGGTACCAAGAGACCCAGTACTTC
TRBJ2-1,TRBD2,once,TRBV25-1,CASSEGGGLAGYNEQFF,TGTGCCAGCAGTGAGGGAGGTGGACTAGCGGGATACAATGAGCAGTTCTTC
TRBJ2-3,.,.,TRBV10-3,CATDPGPGTDTQYF,TGTGCCACAGACCCTGGGCCGGGCACAGATACGCAGTATTTT
TRBJ2-7,TRBD2,.,TRBV28,CASSSPSGSSYEQYF,TGTGCCAGCAGCTCTCCGAGCGGGAGCTCCTACGAGCAGTACTTC
TRBJ1-1,TRBD1,.,TRBV18,CASSPTGGNTEAFF,TGTGCCAGCTCACCAACAGGGGGGAACACTGAAGCTTTCTTT
TRBJ2-4,TRBD1,.,TRBV19,CASRNRGREAKNIQYF,TGTGCCAGTAGAAACAGGGGGAGAGAAGCCAAAAACATTCAGTACTTC
TRBJ1-1,TRBD1,.,TRBV5-4,CASSGRTGEYTEAFF,TGTGCCAGCAGCGGTCGGACAGGGGAGTACACTGAAGCTTTCTTT
TRBJ1-2,.,.,TRBV5-1,CASSSKSGYGYTF,TGCGCCAGCAGCTCGAAAAGCGGCTATGGCTACACCTTC
TRBJ1-3,.,.,TRBV5-1,CASSLGLGSGNTIYF,TGCGCCAGCAGCTTGGGTCTGGGATCCGGAAACACCATATATTTT
TRBJ2-5,.,.,TRBV4-3,CASSQIWGAKETQYF,TGCGCCAGCAGCCAAATTTGGGGTGCCAAAGAGACCCAGTACTTC
TRBJ2-1,.,.,TRBV4-1,CASSLPGWDNEQFF,TGCGCCAGCAGCCTCCCCGGCTGGGACAATGAGCAGTTCTTC
TRBJ2-1,.,.,TRBV18,CASSPQRGRAAGEQFF,TGTGCCAGCTCACCACAGAGGGGGAGGGCCGCGGGTGAGCAGTTCTTC
TRBJ1-4,TRBD1,.,TRBV5-4,CASSGTGEKLFF,TGTGCCAGCAGCGGGACAGGTGAAAAACTGTTTTTT
TRBJ1-3,TRBD1,.,TRBV7-2,CASSPRGPGNTIYF,TGTGCCAGCAGCCCCAGGGGGCCCGGAAACACCATATATTTT
TRBJ1-1,.,.,TRBV12-5,CASGDQTRGTEAFF,TGTGCTAGTGGCGACCAAACAAGGGGCACTGAAGCTTTCTTT
TRBJ1-4,TRBD1,.,TRBV4-3,CASSRDRGDNEKLFF,TGCGCCAGCAGCCGCGACAGGGGGGATAACGAAAAACTGTTTTTT
TRBJ1-1,TRBD1,.,TRBV15,CATSSNRGRAEAFF,TGTGCCACCAGCAGCAACAGGGGAAGGGCTGAAGCTTTCTTT
TRBJ2-1,TRBD1,.,TRBV2,CASSDELTGNYNEQFF,TGTGCCAGCAGTGACGAGCTGACAGGGAACTACAATGAGCAGTTCTTC
TRBJ2-7,.,.,TRBV28,CASRRTGTHEQYF,TGTGCCAGCAGACGAACAGGGACCCACGAGCAGTACTTC
TRBJ1-4,TRBD1,.,TRBV6-6,CASSYSAGTDEKLFF,TGTGCCAGCAGTTACTCGGCCGGGACAGATGAAAAACTGTTTTTT
TRBJ2-2,.,.,TRBV5-1,CASSLAEELFF,TGCGCCAGCAGCTTGGCCGAGGAGCTGTTTTTT
TRBJ1-1,.,.,TRBV10-3,CAIKSVAGEEAFF,TGTGCCATCAAGTCCGTGGCAGGTGAAGAAGCTTTCTTT
TRBJ1-3,TRBD1,.,TRBV7-8,CASSLGQGGNTIYF,TGTGCCAGCAGCCTTGGACAGGGTGGAAACACCATATATTTT
TRBJ1-1,.,.,TRBV5-8,CASSFSLRGTEAFF,TGTGCCAGCAGCTTTAGTCTCCGGGGTACTGAAGCTTTCTTT
TRBJ2-1,.,.,TRBV7-2,CASSPLRDSTYNEQFF,TGTGCCAGCAGCCCGCTCCGGGACTCCACCTACAATGAGCAGTTCTTC
TRBJ2-6,TRBD1,once,TRBV5-1,CASSHWTGPRSGANVLTF,TGCGCCAGCAGCCACTGGACAGGCCCTCGATCTGGGGCCAACGTCCTGACTTTC
TRBJ2-6,.,.,TRBV7-9,CASSFADSDSGANVLTF,TGTGCCAGCAGCTTCGCGGACAGCGACTCTGGGGCCAACGTCCTGACTTTC
TRBJ1-5,.,.,TRBV27,CASSFSGFRQPQHF,TGTGCCAGCAGTTTTTCTGGGTTTCGCCAGCCCCAGCATTTT
TRBJ2-1,TRBD1,.,TRBV10-1,CASSEPPGQGSYNEQFF,TGCGCCAGCAGTGAGCCCCCGGGACAGGGGTCCTACAATGAGCAGTTCTTC
TRBJ1-1,.,.,TRBV14,CASSLYGNTEAFF,TGTGCCAGCAGCCTGTACGGGAACACTGAAGCTTTCTTT
TRBJ2-7,.,.,TRBV5-4,CASTRRDRKPYEQYF,TGTGCCAGCACCCGCCGGGACCGAAAACCCTACGAGCAGTACTTC
TRBJ2-3,TRBD2,once,TRBV6-6,CASSTTSGRGSDTQYF,TGTGCCAGCAGTACAACTAGCGGGAGGGGGTCAGATACGCAGTATTTT
TRBJ2-7,.,.,TRBV10-3,CAISESNRVSSYEQYF,TGTGCCATCAGTGAGTCGAACAGGGTTAGCTCCTACGAGCAGTACTTC
TRBJ1-2,.,.,TRBV29-1,CSVDDYGYTF,TGCAGCGTTGACGACTATGGCTACACCTTC
TRBJ2-5,TRBD1,.,TRBV18,CASSRDRGTETQYF,TGTGCCAGCTCACGTGACAGGGGAACGGAGACCCAGTACTTC
TRBJ1-5,.,.,TRBV6-1,CASNRGNQPQHF,TGTGCCAGCAATAGGGGAAATCAGCCCCAGCATTTT